The 28 T cell receptor beta chains below all came from one sample that was sequenced in a study of identical twins' blood T cells. TCRdb re-called the 5' RACE reads through MiXCR, storing one row per CDR3 protein. In the table there are hundreds of thousands of distinct CDR3 sequences, 28% of which are singletons. The material sequenced was PBMCs. Every receptor here comes from a woman aged 18-55 years in good health.

This clonotype was seen many times. The chain recombines TRBV5-1 with TRBJ1-6; no definite D call. The V gene's germline CDR1 is SGHRS and CDR2 YFSETQ. V lost 2 bases and J 0 bases, leaving 9 bases between the germline ends. This CDR3 is built from 16 residues. The CDR3 protein is CASSLTASSYNSPLHF. The CDR3 coding sequence is TGCGCCAGCAGCTTAACAGCGAGCTCCTATAATTCACCCCTCCACTTT.

Only a few counts were recorded for this clonotype. V is TRBV7-2 and J is TRBJ2-1; no reliable D call. Trimming took off 2 bases at V and 7 bases at J, with 12 bases between the two ends. Germline V gives CDR1 SGHTA, CDR2 FQGNSA. The CDR3 is 14 amino acids. The CDR3 loop reads CASSLTLGYNEQFF. The CDR3 DNA reads as TGTGCCAGCAGCTTAACCTTGGGCTATAATGAGCAGTTCTTC.

The rearrangement joins TRBV18 to TRBJ2-5; no clear D gene. V was pared by 3 bases and J by 5 bases, with 13 bases between. CDR1 is KGHSH, CDR2 LQKENI, per germline. The CDR3 runs 14 residues. CDR3 sequence reads: CASSPGHGRETQYF. CDR3 in DNA: TGTGCCAGCTCACCCGGGCATGGACGGGAGACCCAGTACTTC.

The chain recombines TRBV11-2 with TRBJ1-2; D is ambiguous. Germline CDR1 is SGHAT and CDR2 is FQNNGV. Trimming shortened V by 6 bases and J by 4 bases, and 12 bases separated the two germline ends. CDR3 length: 13 residues. CDR3 residues: CASRSSRIYGYTF. The CDR3 DNA sequence: TGTGCCAGCAGGTCCTCAAGGATCTATGGCTACACCTTC. Based on the CDR3 plus reference TRBV11-2 and TRBJ1-2, the full variable domain is EAGVAQSPRYKIIEKRQSVAFWCNPISGHATLYWYQQILGQGPKLLIQFQNNGVVDDSQLPKDRFSAERLKGVDSTLKIQPAKLEDSAVYLCASRSSRIYGYTFGSGTRLTVV.

The CDR3 here is CASSSQGRTGELFF. The CDR3 DNA follows: TGTGCCAGCAGCTCACAAGGGAGAACCGGGGAGCTGTTTTTT. The J gene is TRBJ2-2, the V gene TRBV7-9; tentatively, D is TRBD2 (5 bases). This CDR3 is 14 amino acids long. Trimming took off 4 bases at V and 5 bases at J, with 11 bases between the two ends. The germline CDR1 and CDR2 sequences are SEHNR and FQNEAQ (reference sequence).

The CDR3 DNA reads as TGTGCCAGCAGCTTATCCGGGGAGGGAGAAAAACTGTTTTTT. Translation gives CASSLSGEGEKLFF. V is TRBV5-4 and J is TRBJ1-4; D call uncertain. CDR1 and CDR2 (germline): SGHNT, YYREEE (reference sequence). This CDR3 comprises 14 residues. Trimming shortened V by 2 bases and J by 8 bases, and 13 bases separated the two germline ends.

This clonotype has a handful of counts. The chain employs TRBV29-1 and TRBJ2-3, with 9 positions matching TRBD1. Germline V lookup: CDR1 SQVTM, CDR2 ANQGSEA. V shed 5 bases, J shed 4 bases, and the junction held 7 bases outside the gene matches. The CDR3 is 14 amino acids. The CDR3 loop is CSVSFGTGSDTQYF. CDR3 sequence (DNA): TGCAGCGTTAGCTTCGGGACAGGGTCAGATACGCAGTATTTT.

The chain uses TRBV20-1 and TRBJ2-3, with 9 bases fitting TRBD2. Germline V gives CDR1 DFQATT, CDR2 SNEGSKA (reference sequence). The CDR3 consists of 14 residues. The CDR3 reads CIAPLAGEGDTQYF. As DNA, the CDR3 is TGCATTGCCCCGTTAGCGGGAGAGGGAGATACGCAGTATTTT.

In the case of this clonotype: Mismatch with germline at one junction end may stem from a read error. V and J are TRBV11-1 and TRBJ1-2; D remains unclear. This CDR3 comprises 14 residues. The germline V gene encodes CDR1 SGHAT and CDR2 FQDESV (reference sequence). CDR3 residues: CASSSSGSRYGNTF. The DNA for the CDR3 is TGTGCCAGCAGTTCGTCGGGCAGTCGATATGGCAACACCTTC.

The chain couples TRBV27 to TRBJ1-2; TRBD1 aligns across 9 bases. Looked up from germline, CDR1 is MNHEY and CDR2 is SMNVEV (reference sequence). The CDR3 sequence is 16 residues long. The trim removed 2 bases at V and 6 bases at J, leaving 10 bases unmatched. CDR3 region: CASSLGPGTGSDGYTF. DNA for the CDR3: TGTGCCAGCAGTTTAGGCCCCGGGACAGGGAGTGATGGCTACACCTTC.

The rearrangement links TRBV9 to TRBJ2-2; 8 bases are shared with TRBD1. There are 18 residues in the CDR3. The trim removed 4 bases at V and 6 bases at J, leaving 17 bases unmatched. Per germline, CDR1 SGDLS and CDR2 YYNGEE. CDR3 amino acids: CASSPFRTGHSTAGELFF. DNA of the CDR3: TGTGCCAGCAGCCCGTTTCGGACAGGGCACTCGACCGCCGGGGAGCTGTTTTTT.

This clonotype was found many times. V usage is TRBV6-5 and J usage is TRBJ1-2, with 8 nucleotides matching TRBD1. Germline assignment: CDR1 MNHEY and CDR2 SVGAGI. The V and J ends lost 2 bases and 6 bases, in that order; junction bases with no gene match: 2. The CDR3 has 13 amino acids. The CDR3 DNA reads TGTGCCAGCAGTTACCGACAGGGGAATGGCTACACCTTC. This encodes CASSYRQGNGYTF.

The rearrangement joins TRBV6-2 or TRBV6-3 to TRBJ1-5; perhaps TRBD1 as D (6 bases). V dropped 5 bases and J dropped 3 bases, with 14 bases sitting between them. This CDR3 is built from 15 residues. CDR1 MNHEY and CDR2 SVGEGT come from the germline V gene. Here the CDR3 reads CASSIRTEYNQPQHF. The CDR3 bases are TGTGCCAGCAGTATAAGGACAGAGTACAATCAGCCCCAGCATTTT.

The gene calls are TRBV20-1 and TRBJ1-5, with TRBD1 identical over 8 bases. Trimming at V came to 5 bases and at J to 4 bases, leaving 10 bases not matched to a gene. CDR3 length: 15 residues. CDR1 and CDR2 (germline): DFQATT, SNEGSKA (reference sequence). The CDR3 loop reads CSAHPGTGRNQPQHF. The CDR3 DNA reads TGCAGTGCTCATCCCGGGACAGGAAGAAATCAGCCCCAGCATTTT.

J is TRBJ2-3 and V is TRBV20-1; tentatively, D is TRBD1 (6 bases). This CDR3 has 15 residues. The germline V gene has CDR1 DFQATT and CDR2 SNEGSKA (reference sequence). V was clipped by 4 bases and J by 4 bases, with 18 bases between them. This CDR3 reads CSATNSRGRADTQYF. The CDR3, as DNA: TGCAGTGCTACAAACTCCAGGGGCAGAGCAGATACGCAGTATTTT.

The rearrangement uses TRBV7-6 and TRBJ1-3; no reliable D call. The CDR3 totals 13 residues. V was shortened by 10 bases and J by 3 bases, with 13 bases between the two germline ends. Germline V gene lookup returns CDR1 SGHVS and CDR2 FNYEAQ. The CDR3 DNA follows: TGTGCCACCACCTCCGGAAGTGGAAACACCATATATTTT. Translating gives CATTSGSGNTIYF.

The chain employs TRBV3-1 and TRBJ1-5; D is uncertain. Trimming stripped 0 bases from V and 6 bases from J, with 6 bases between. CDR3 length equals 13 residues. CDR1 is LGHDT, CDR2 YNNKEL, per germline (reference sequence). The CDR3 nucleotides are TGTGCCAGCAGCCAAGAATGGGGTCAGCCCCAGCATTTT. It is translated as CASSQEWGQPQHF. The entire variable domain, with the rest obtained from reference TRBV3-1 and TRBJ1-5, is as follows: DTAVSQTPKYLVTQMGNDKSIKCEQNLGHDTMYWYKQDSKKFLKIMFSYNNKELIINETVPNRFSPKSPDKAHLNLHINSLELGDSAVYFCASSQEWGQPQHFGDGTRLSIL.

A note on this clonotype: The junction and the germline gene differ at one end; a read error may be behind it. The J gene is TRBJ1-5, the V gene TRBV19, with TRBD1 identical over 8 bases. This CDR3 has 16 amino acids. Germline CDR1 and CDR2: LNHDA and SQIVND (reference sequence). CDR3 coding DNA: TGTGCCAGTAGTCCACGGACAGGGAACTCCAATCGGCCCCAGCATTTT. Translation gives CASSPRTGNSNRPQHF.

In this sample, this clonotype turned up once. The rearrangement links TRBV19 to TRBJ1-2; weak D call: TRBD1 (5 bases). The CDR3 is 15 residues long. CDR1 is LNHDA and CDR2 is SQIVND in the germline V gene (reference sequence). Trimming removed 3 bases at V and 6 bases at J, with 17 bases between. Here the CDR3 reads CASSMPGAERNGYTF. CDR3 sequence (DNA): TGTGCCAGTAGTATGCCCGGGGCGGAGAGGAATGGCTACACCTTC.

This clonotype was picked up a small number of times. The rearrangement joins TRBV5-1 to TRBJ1-2; D uncertain. The CDR3 contains 13 residues. Trimming took off 0 bases at V and 2 bases at J, with 5 bases between the two ends. CDR1 and CDR2 (germline): SGHRS, YFSETQ. CDR3 DNA sequence: TGCGCCAGCAGCTTGGTTGAGAACTATGGCTACACCTTC. Amino acids: CASSLVENYGYTF. The whole variable domain, remainder taken from reference TRBV5-1 and TRBJ1-2, is KAGVTQTPRYLIKTRGQQVTLSCSPISGHRSVSWYQQTPGQGLQFLFEYFSETQRNKGNFPGRFSGRQFSNSRSEMNVSTLELGDSALYLCASSLVENYGYTFGSGTRLTVV.

This chain uses TRBV6-2 or TRBV6-3 with TRBJ1-4; unclear D gene. The CDR3 runs 14 residues. Trimming cost V 4 bases and J 6 bases, with 12 bases left between them. Germline V gives CDR1 MNHEY, CDR2 SVGEGT. CDR3 nucleotides: TGTGCCAGCAGTTGGACCGGATCCGATGAAAAACTGTTTTTT. As protein: CASSWTGSDEKLFF.

The table lists this clonotype with a few counts. The chain couples TRBV11-2 to TRBJ1-2; D is ambiguous. This CDR3 comprises 12 residues. Germline CDR1 SGHAT, CDR2 FQNNGV. Deletions cut 6 bases from V and 4 bases from J, with 9 bases between. The CDR3 loop is CASRMAPYGYTF. CDR3 nucleotides: TGTGCCAGCAGAATGGCACCCTATGGCTACACCTTC. Combining the CDR3 with reference TRBV11-2 and TRBJ1-2 gives the whole variable domain EAGVAQSPRYKIIEKRQSVAFWCNPISGHATLYWYQQILGQGPKLLIQFQNNGVVDDSQLPKDRFSAERLKGVDSTLKIQPAKLEDSAVYLCASRMAPYGYTFGSGTRLTVV.

In the case of this clonotype: Mismatch with germline at one junction end may stem from a read error. The rearrangement joins TRBV5-8 to TRBJ2-1, with D perhaps TRBD2 (5 bases). The CDR3 has 14 amino acids. The germline V gene encodes CDR1 SGHTS and CDR2 YDEGEE. Written as DNA, the CDR3 is TGTGCCAGCAGCTTCGTTCCGGGATACAATGAGCAGTCCTTC. Its translation: CASSFVPGYNEQSF. The variable domain in full, with the rest retrieved from reference TRBV5-8 and TRBJ2-1, is EAGVTQSPTHLIKTRGQQATLRCSPISGHTSVYWYQQALGLGLQFLLWYDEGEERNRGNFPPRFSGRQFPNYSSELNVNALELEDSALYLCASSFVPGYNEQSFGPGTRLTVL.

The rearrangement links TRBV6-5 to TRBJ2-7; no reliable D call. V was shortened by 2 bases and J by 3 bases, with 8 bases between the two germline ends. This CDR3 spans 13 amino acids. Germline lookup yields CDR1 MNHEY and CDR2 SVGAGI. The CDR3 here is CASSYRKGYEQYF. The CDR3 nucleotides read TGTGCCAGCAGTTACCGGAAAGGCTACGAGCAGTACTTC.

This sequence joins TRBV5-6 and TRBJ1-1, with D possibly being TRBD1 (6 bases). The CDR3 spans 13 residues. Between the trimmed V and J ends, which lost 4 bases and 10 bases, there was a span of 17 bases. Germline-derived CDR1 and CDR2 are SGHDT and YYEEEE. CDR3 in DNA: TGTGCCAGCAGCCCGGACAGATCCCCCACAGCTTTCTTT. Translation gives CASSPDRSPTAFF.

This clonotype was picked up a small number of times. The chain carries TRBV20-1 and TRBJ1-4; 12 bases agree with TRBD1. V gave up 2 bases and J gave up 1 base; unmatched junction bases: 5. CDR1 DFQATT and CDR2 SNEGSKA come from the germline V gene (reference sequence). The CDR3 contains 17 residues. The DNA of the CDR3 is TGCAGTGCTAGAAGGGACAGGGGGCGCGAAACTAATGAAAAACTGTTTTTT. This translates into CSARRDRGRETNEKLFF.

For this clonotype: Lacking the conserved final phenylalanine or tryptophan, this CDR3 likely reflects a read error. CDR3 bases: TGTGCCAGCAGCGAGGACACGGGTTGGGAGCCCCAGCATCTT. Translating it yields CASSEDTGWEPQHL. The chain links TRBV9 to TRBJ1-5; D might be TRBD1 (5 bases). The CDR3 totals 14 residues. Between the trimmed V and J ends, which lost 3 bases and 8 bases, there was a span of 15 bases. Germline loops: CDR1 SGDLS, CDR2 YYNGEE.

In its sample, this clonotype was seen many times. The chain recombines TRBV20-1 with TRBJ2-7; D gene uncertain. The CDR3 runs 13 residues. CDR1 DFQATT and CDR2 SNEGSKA come from the germline V gene (reference sequence). V gave up 4 bases and J gave up 1 base, with 11 bases separating them. CDR3 residues: CSAISPASYEQYF. The CDR3 DNA is TGCAGTGCTATAAGTCCTGCGTCCTACGAGCAGTACTTC.